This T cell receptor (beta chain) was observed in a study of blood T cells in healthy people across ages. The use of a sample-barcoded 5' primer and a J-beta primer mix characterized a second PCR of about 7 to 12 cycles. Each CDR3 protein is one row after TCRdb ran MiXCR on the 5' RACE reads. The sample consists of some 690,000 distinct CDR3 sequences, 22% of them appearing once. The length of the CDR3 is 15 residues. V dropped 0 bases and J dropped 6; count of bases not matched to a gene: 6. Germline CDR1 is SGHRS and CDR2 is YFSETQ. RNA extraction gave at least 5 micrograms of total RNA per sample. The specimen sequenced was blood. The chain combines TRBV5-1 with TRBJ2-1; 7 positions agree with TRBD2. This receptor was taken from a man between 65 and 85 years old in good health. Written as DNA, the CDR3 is TGCGCCAGCAGCTTGGTTGCGGGAGTCGGCAATGAGCAGTTCTTC. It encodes CASSLVAGVGNEQFF.